The 4 T cell receptor beta chains below all came from one sample that was sequenced in a study of PD-1 blockade in classical Hodgkin lymphoma (dated by TCRdb to the early 2020s). The library came from the immunoSEQ multiplex PCR assay. TCRdb obtained this table from immuneACCESS and retained in-frame rearrangements with V and J assigned. These tables miss some clones; where compared with another copy, unresolved V genes account for less than half of the shortfall, and the remainder is unexplained. The sample table shows roughly 50,000 clones, and approximately 89% are seen once. The biggest ten clones account for approximately 6.9% of the sample. The label giving this sample's time point can be read as: cycle 4 day 1 (C4D1), after around six weeks of nivolumab. Every trial patient had relapsed following autologous stem cell transplantation, and prior brentuximab vedotin exposure was what differed among cohorts A, B and C.

Sequenced material: peripheral blood mononuclear cells (PBMCs), taken before the fourth cycle of nivolumab. Receptor source: a human donor with classical Hodgkin lymphoma.

This rearrangement joins TRBV7-9 to TRBJ2-2; D may be TRBD2 (6 bases). This CDR3 is 16 amino acids long. The V end lost 2 bases, the J end lost 3 bases, and 13 bases lay between the germline ends. Germline loops: CDR1 SEHNR, CDR2 FQNEAQ (reference sequence). The DNA for the CDR3 is TGTGCCAGCAGCTTAATGCTAGCGCCCTACACCGGGGAGCTGTTTTTT. Amino acid sequence: CASSLMLAPYTGELFF.

The chain couples TRBV14 to TRBJ2-3; TRBD1 agrees at 9 bases. This CDR3 contains 17 residues. In germline, CDR1 is SGHDN, CDR2 FVKESK. The V gene end was trimmed by 4 bases and the J gene end by 8 bases; junction bases not matched to a gene: 16. The CDR3 coding sequence is TGTGCCAGCAGCCCGGGACAGGGTACACTAGTTGGAACTACGCAGTATTTT. Residues: CASSPGQGTLVGTTQYF.

V and J are TRBV9 and TRBJ2-3; 10 bases match TRBD2. J lost 5 bases, V lost 0 bases, and 6 bases had no gene match. CDR1 SGDLS and CDR2 YYNGEE come from the germline V gene. The CDR3 totals 16 residues. The chain's CDR3 is CASSVGLAGLGDTQYF. CDR3 DNA sequence: TGTGCCAGCAGCGTAGGACTAGCGGGTCTCGGAGATACGCAGTATTTT.

This rearrangement joins TRBV5-1 to TRBJ2-1, with 7 bases aligning to TRBD1. V was pared by 0 bases and J by 2 bases, with 8 bases of the junction left unmatched. CDR1 and CDR2 (germline): SGHRS, YFSETQ. This CDR3 has 17 residues. The CDR3 reads CASSLDTYGTAYNEQFF. DNA of the CDR3: TGCGCCAGCAGCTTGGATACCTACGGGACAGCCTACAATGAGCAGTTCTTC.